The T cell receptor (beta chain) under discussion was sequenced for a study of CD8 T cells in ankylosing spondylitis. This CDR3 has 12 residues. The V gene's germline CDR1 is DFQATT and CDR2 SNEGSKA (reference sequence). V dropped 6 bases and J dropped 4; count of bases not matched to a gene: 2. MiXCR, run by TCRdb on the 5' RACE reads, gives a single entry per CDR3 protein. This sample has roughly 190,000 distinct CDR3 sequences, with around 13% found just once. The chain uses TRBV20-1 and TRBJ2-7; 11 nucleotides line up with TRBD2. The receptor's source is a male donor with ankylosing spondylitis or in good health (not recorded which). The specimen was blood, either unsorted or a sorted T cell fraction (not recorded which). The CDR3 reads CSATSGIYEQYF. CDR3 sequence (DNA): TGCAGTGCGACTAGCGGGATTTACGAGCAGTACTTC.